This T cell receptor beta chain was identified during a study of T cells in localized non-small cell lung cancer. Study results and limitations: For the top 100 tumor clones, a median about 60 also appeared in adjacent lung. It remains possible that heterogeneity exists, since only one tumor region was sequenced.

A few counts support this clone. Its antigen is not known. Sequenced by immunoSEQ multiplex PCR; TCRdb stores in-frame clones only, minus some. The data show 2,000 to 2,500 clones, approximately 20% seen once. Unmatched junction bases numbered 9, after V lost 5 bases and J lost 0 bases. CDR1 SGHNT and CDR2 YENEEA come from the germline V gene. The length of the CDR3 is 17 residues. J is TRBJ2-2 and V is TRBV11-3; 7 bases agree with TRBD1. This TCR derives from a man between 40 and 70 years old with stage I squamous cell lung carcinoma. The input for sequencing was lung tumor tissue, taken before any cancer treatment. The CDR3 here is CASSQGVGTANTGELFF. In DNA, the CDR3 is TGTGCCAGCAGCCAGGGGGTGGGGACAGCGAACACCGGGGAGCTGTTTTTT.